These 3 T cell receptor beta chains were all obtained from the same sample, sequenced in a study of blood T cells in healthy people across ages. Next came a second PCR, run for roughly 6 to 11 cycles, which used a sample-barcoded 5' primer along with a J-beta primer mix. Using its own MiXCR run on the 5' RACE reads, TCRdb lists one record per CDR3 protein. The sample gives more than 600,000 distinct CDR3 sequences, 25% of which show up once; more than 8.5% is in the top ten. Another study also made use of these data, one on T cells of mothers and their children.

The sequencing input was blood. The receptors were sampled from a boy younger than 18 in good health.

V gene TRBV19 combines with J gene TRBJ1-4; perhaps TRBD1 as D (6 bases). Germline-derived CDR1 and CDR2 are LNHDA and SQIVND (reference sequence). The CDR3 contains 14 residues. V was pared by 2 bases and J by 5 bases, with 9 bases between. CDR3 in DNA: TGTGCCAGTAGTATAAGAGGGGGAAATGAAAAACTGTTTTTT. Amino acids: CASSIRGGNEKLFF.

This clonotype was detected only once. CDR3 sequence reads: CASSLQSRDRGHEQFF. The DNA of the CDR3 is TGTGCCAGCAGCCTCCAGTCCCGGGACAGGGGACATGAGCAGTTCTTC. This chain joins TRBV12-3 or TRBV12-4 and TRBJ2-1, with 10 positions matching TRBD1. The CDR3 sequence is 16 residues long. J was trimmed by 8 bases and V by 6 bases; bases with no gene match: 13.

This clonotype was recorded a few times. V and J are TRBV6-5 and TRBJ2-3, with D perhaps matching TRBD1 (6 bases). Deletions cut 4 bases from V and 4 bases from J, with 27 bases between. The CDR3 loop spans 19 amino acids. Germline loops: CDR1 MNHEY, CDR2 SVGAGI. For the CDR3, the DNA is TGTGCCAGCAGTTTTCTAATACTACCGGGATCCAGGGGAGCAGATACGCAGTATTTT. It encodes CASSFLILPGSRGADTQYF.